This T cell receptor (beta chain) was captured in a study of T cells expressing NK-cell markers. Study overall: The study drew TCR beta repertoires from sorted CD3+CD56+NKG2C+, CD3+CD56+NKG2C- and CD3+CD56-NKG2C+ T cells. Notes on the study in general: The CD3+CD56-NKG2C+ fraction of a few donors was also led by these clonotypes.

TCR beta cDNA was generated via 5'RACE template switching incorporating UMIs. For each CDR3 protein, TCRdb gives one entry from its re-call of the 5' RACE reads, without DNA. Recorded for this sample: approximately 22,000 distinct CDR3 sequences. As for this clonotype: Its antigen is not known.

This receptor was obtained from a man aged 18-70 years in good health. Sample: blood T cells: a sorted CD56 or NKG2C T cell subset, CD4+ or CD8+ T cells, or bulk PBMC T cells (not recorded which).

CDR3 in amino acids: CASEYRGRSGSGANVLTF. The chain links TRBV19 to TRBJ2-6; TCRdb names TRBD1, which stays unverified in the absence of DNA. The CDR3 consists of 18 residues. In germline, CDR1 is LNHDA, CDR2 SQIVND (reference sequence).